This T cell receptor (beta chain) came from a study of vaccination and CD4 T cells after COVID-19. The overall study: Researchers treated cells with overlapping spike peptides taken from SARS-CoV-2, HCoV-NL63, HCoV-OC43 and HCoV-229E.

As for treatment: roughly nine-day PBMC culture with coronavirus spike peptide pools or control peptides (ViraFEST assay). CD4+ T cells that had been cultured provided DNA sequenced with the Oncomine TCR Beta short-read assay. TCRdb itself ran the PCR reads through MiXCR, one entry per CDR3 protein. The sample has 9,500 to 15,000 distinct CDR3 sequences, about 57% seen once. Concerning this clonotype: Antigen specificity is unknown.

V lost 0 bases and J lost 8; bases outside the gene matches: 5. This CDR3 contains 14 residues. Germline V lookup: CDR1 SEHNR, CDR2 FQNEAQ (reference sequence). Input material: CD4+ T cells from blood, cultured in vitro. The chain combines TRBV7-9 with TRBJ1-1, with 8 bases that match TRBD1. This TCR was sampled from a human donor who had recovered from COVID-19. The CDR3 nucleotides are TGTGCCAGCAGCTTAGCCTCGACAGGGGAGGAAGCTTTCTTT. Translated, it gives CASSLASTGEEAFF.